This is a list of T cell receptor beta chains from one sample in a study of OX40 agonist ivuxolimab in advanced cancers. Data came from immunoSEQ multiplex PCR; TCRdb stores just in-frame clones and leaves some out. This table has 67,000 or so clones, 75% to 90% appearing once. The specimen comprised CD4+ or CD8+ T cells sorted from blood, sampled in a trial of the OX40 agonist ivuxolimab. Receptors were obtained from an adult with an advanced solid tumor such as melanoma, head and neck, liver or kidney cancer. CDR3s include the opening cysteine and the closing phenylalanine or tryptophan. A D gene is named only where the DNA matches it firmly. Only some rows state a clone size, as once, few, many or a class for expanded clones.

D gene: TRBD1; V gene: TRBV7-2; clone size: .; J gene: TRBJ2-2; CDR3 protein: CASSLVTGGTGELFF; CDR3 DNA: TGTGCCAGCAGCTTAGTCACAGGGGGGACCGGGGAGCTGTTTTTT
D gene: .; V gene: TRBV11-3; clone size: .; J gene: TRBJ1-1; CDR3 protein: CASSSTGNTEAFF; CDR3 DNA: TGTGCCAGCAGCTCCACAGGGAACACTGAAGCTTTCTTT
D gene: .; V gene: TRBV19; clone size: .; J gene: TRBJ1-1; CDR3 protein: CASSRPYTEAFF; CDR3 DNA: TGTGCCAGTAGTAGGCCGTACACTGAAGCTTTCTTT
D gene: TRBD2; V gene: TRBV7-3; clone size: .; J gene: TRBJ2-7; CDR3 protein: CASSAHGGGAYEQYF; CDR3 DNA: TGTGCCAGCAGCGCCCACGGCGGGGGGGCCTACGAGCAGTACTTC
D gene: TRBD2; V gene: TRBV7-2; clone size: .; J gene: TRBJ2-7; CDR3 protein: CASSYDKAGGLYEQYF; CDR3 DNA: TGTGCCAGCAGTTACGACAAAGCGGGGGGGCTATACGAGCAGTACTTC
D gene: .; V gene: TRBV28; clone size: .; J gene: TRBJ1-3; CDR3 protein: CASSLSRRGEGGTIYF; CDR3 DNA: TGTGCCAGCAGTTTATCCCGGCGGGGAGAAGGGGGCACCATATATTTT
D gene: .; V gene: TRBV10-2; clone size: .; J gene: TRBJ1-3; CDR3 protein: CASSEDAGNTIYF; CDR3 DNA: TGCGCCAGCAGTGAAGACGCTGGAAACACCATATATTTT
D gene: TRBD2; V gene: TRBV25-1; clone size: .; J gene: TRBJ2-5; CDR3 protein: CASSEEPAGGQETQYF; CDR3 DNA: TGTGCCAGCAGTGAAGAACCAGCGGGGGGGCAAGAGACCCAGTACTTC
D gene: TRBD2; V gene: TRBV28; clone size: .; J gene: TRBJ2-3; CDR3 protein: CASSSTSGGSRSTSQYF; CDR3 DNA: TGTGCCAGCAGTTCAACTAGCGGGGGGTCCCGTTCGACGTCGCAGTATTTT
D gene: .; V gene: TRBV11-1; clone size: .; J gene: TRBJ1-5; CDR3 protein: CASSLELGQPQHF; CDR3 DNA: TGTGCCAGCAGCTTAGAGCTGGGTCAGCCCCAGCATTTT
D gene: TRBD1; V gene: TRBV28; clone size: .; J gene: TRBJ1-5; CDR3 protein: CASSPQTGINQPQHF; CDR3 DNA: TGTGCCAGCAGTCCGCAGACAGGGATCAATCAGCCCCAGCATTTT
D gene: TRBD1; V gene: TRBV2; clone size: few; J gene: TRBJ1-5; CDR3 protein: CASSMGQGVSNQPQHF; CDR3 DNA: TGTGCCAGCAGTATGGGGCAGGGGGTAAGCAATCAGCCCCAGCATTTT
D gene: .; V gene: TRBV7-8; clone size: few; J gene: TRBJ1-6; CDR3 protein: CASSLSQGDNSPLHF; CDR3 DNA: TGTGCCAGCAGCTTATCGCAGGGAGATAATTCACCCCTCCACTTT
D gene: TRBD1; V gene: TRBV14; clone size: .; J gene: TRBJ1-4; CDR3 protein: CASSSDRGNEKLFF; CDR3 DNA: TGTGCCAGCAGCTCGGACAGGGGGAATGAAAAACTGTTTTTT
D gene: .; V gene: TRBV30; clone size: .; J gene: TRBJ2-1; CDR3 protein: CAWSVPGWGARDEQFF; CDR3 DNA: TGTGCCTGGAGTGTACCCGGTTGGGGGGCCCGTGATGAGCAGTTCTTC
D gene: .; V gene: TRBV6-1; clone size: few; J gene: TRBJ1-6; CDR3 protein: CASSSGGYNSPLHF; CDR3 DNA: TGTGCCAGCTCGTCCGGGGGCTATAATTCACCCCTCCACTTT
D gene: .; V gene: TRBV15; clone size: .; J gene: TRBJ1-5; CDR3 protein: CATSRGRGGLGNQPQHF; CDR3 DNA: TGTGCCACCAGCAGGGGGAGGGGGGGGCTGGGCAATCAGCCCCAGCATTTT
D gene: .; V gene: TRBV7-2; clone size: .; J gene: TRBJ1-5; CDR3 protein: CASSTRGSNQPQHF; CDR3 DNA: TGTGCCAGCAGCACTAGAGGGAGCAATCAGCCCCAGCATTTT
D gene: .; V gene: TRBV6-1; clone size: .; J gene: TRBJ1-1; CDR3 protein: CASSWGDTEAFF; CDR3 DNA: TGTGCCAGCAGTTGGGGTGACACTGAAGCTTTCTTT
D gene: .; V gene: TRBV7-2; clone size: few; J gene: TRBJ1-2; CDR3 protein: CASSLASGYTF; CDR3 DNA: TGTGCCAGCAGCTTAGCTAGTGGCTACACCTTC
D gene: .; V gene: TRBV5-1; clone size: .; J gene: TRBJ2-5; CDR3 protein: CASSLMEEQYF; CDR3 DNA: TGCGCCAGCAGCTTGATGGAAGAGCAGTACTTC
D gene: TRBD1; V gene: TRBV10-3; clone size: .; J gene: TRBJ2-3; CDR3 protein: CAIRAGQEARGDTQYF; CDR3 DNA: TGTGCCATCAGGGCGGGACAGGAGGCGAGAGGGGATACGCAGTATTTT
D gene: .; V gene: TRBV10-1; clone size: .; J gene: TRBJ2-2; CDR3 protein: CASSGLRGTGELFF; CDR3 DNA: TGCGCCAGCAGTGGCCTCAGGGGCACCGGGGAGCTGTTTTTT
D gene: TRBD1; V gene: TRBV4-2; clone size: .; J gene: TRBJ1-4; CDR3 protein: CASSQEQGAREKLFF; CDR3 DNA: TGTGCCAGCAGCCAAGAACAGGGGGCGCGGGAAAAACTGTTTTTT
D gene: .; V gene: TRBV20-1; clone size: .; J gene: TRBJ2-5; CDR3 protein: CSARVDETQYF; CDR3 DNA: TGCAGTGCTAGAGTAGACGAGACCCAGTACTTC
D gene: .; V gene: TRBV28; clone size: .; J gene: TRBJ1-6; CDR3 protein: CASSLQGGSSYNSPLHF; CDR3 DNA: TGTGCCAGCAGTTTACAAGGGGGGAGCTCCTATAATTCACCCCTCCACTTT
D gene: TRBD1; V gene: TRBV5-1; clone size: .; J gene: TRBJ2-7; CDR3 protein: CASSLAPGQGSYEQYF; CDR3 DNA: TGCGCCAGCAGCTTGGCCCCGGGACAGGGATCCTACGAGCAGTACTTC
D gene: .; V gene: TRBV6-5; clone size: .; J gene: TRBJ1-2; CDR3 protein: CASSYGVGGGYGYTF; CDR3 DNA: TGTGCCAGCAGTTACGGCGTGGGGGGCGGCTATGGCTACACCTTC
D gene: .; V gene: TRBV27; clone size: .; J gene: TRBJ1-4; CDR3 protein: CASSRGEKLFF; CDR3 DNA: TGTGCCAGCAGTCGGGGTGAAAAACTGTTTTTT
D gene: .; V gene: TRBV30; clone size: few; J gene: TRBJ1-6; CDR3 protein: CAWGLHRDSPLHF; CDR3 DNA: TGTGCCTGGGGACTACATCGGGATTCACCCCTCCACTTT
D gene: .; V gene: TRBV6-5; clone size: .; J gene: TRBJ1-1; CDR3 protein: CASSLQGSVGAEAFF; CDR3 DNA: TGTGCCAGCAGCCTGCAGGGTTCCGTAGGTGCTGAAGCTTTCTTT
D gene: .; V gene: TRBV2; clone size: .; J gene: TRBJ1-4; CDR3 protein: CASRRGQFATNEKLFF; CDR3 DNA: TGTGCCAGCCGAAGAGGACAGTTTGCAACTAATGAAAAACTGTTTTTT
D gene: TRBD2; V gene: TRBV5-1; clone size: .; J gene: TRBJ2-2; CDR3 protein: CASSLASGVTGELFF; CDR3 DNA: TGCGCCAGCTCTTTAGCTAGCGGGGTCACCGGGGAGCTGTTTTTT
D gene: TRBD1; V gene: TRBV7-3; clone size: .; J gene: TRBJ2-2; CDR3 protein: CASSLRQGAKGELFF; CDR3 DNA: TGTGCCAGCAGCTTAAGACAGGGGGCGAAAGGGGAGCTGTTTTTT
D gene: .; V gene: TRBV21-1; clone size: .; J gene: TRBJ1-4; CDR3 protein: CATRKGKLAYNEKLFF; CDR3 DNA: TGTGCCACCCGGAAGGGGAAACTAGCTTATAATGAAAAACTGTTTTTT
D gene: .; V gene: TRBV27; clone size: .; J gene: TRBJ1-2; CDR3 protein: CASSRDAAYYGYTF; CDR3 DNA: TGTGCCAGCAGCCGGGACGCAGCGTACTATGGCTACACCTTC
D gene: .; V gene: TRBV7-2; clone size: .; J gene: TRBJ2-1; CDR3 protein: CASSLALAGDEQFF; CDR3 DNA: TGTGCCAGCAGCTTAGCTCTAGCTGGAGATGAGCAGTTCTTC
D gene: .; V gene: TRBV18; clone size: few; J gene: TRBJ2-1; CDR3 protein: CASSETPQYEQFF; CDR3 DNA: TGTGCCAGCTCAGAGACACCGCAGTATGAGCAGTTCTTC
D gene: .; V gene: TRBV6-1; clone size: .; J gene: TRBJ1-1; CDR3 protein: CASSEFGGLEAEAFF; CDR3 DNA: TGTGCCAGCAGTGAATTCGGGGGCCTTGAGGCTGAAGCTTTCTTT
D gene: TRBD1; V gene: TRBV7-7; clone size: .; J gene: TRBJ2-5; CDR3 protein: CASSPTTGEERETQYF; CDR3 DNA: TGTGCTAGCAGCCCCACTACAGGGGAAGAGCGAGAGACCCAGTACTTC
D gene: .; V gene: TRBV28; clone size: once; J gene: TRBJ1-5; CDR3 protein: CASSLFPREGQPQHF; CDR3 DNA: TGTGCCAGCAGTTTATTTCCCAGGGAGGGTCAGCCCCAGCATTTT
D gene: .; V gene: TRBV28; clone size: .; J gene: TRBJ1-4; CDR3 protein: CASNQGNEKLFF; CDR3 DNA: TGTGCCAGCAACCAGGGCAATGAAAAACTGTTTTTT
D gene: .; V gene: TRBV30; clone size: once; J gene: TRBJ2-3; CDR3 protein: CAWSVATDTQYF; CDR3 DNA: TGTGCCTGGAGTGTAGCTACAGATACGCAGTATTTT
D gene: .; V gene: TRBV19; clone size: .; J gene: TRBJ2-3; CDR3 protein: CASSIVGSDTQYF; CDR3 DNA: TGTGCCAGTAGTATAGTGGGTTCAGATACGCAGTATTTT
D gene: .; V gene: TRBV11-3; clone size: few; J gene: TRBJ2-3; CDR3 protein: CASGNGGYTDTQYF; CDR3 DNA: TGTGCCAGCGGCAACGGGGGATACACAGATACGCAGTATTTT
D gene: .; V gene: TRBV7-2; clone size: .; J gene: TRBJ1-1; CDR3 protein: CASSLRPRTANTEAFF; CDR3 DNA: TGTGCCAGCAGCTTAAGGCCAAGGACAGCGAACACTGAAGCTTTCTTT
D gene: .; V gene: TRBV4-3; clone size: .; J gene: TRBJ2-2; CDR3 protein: CASSPGNRDDGELFF; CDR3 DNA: TGCGCCAGCAGCCCAGGAAACAGGGATGACGGGGAGCTGTTTTTT
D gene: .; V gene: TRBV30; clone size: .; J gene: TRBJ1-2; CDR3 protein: CAWSEQFEYGYTF; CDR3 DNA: TGTGCCTGGAGTGAACAATTTGAATATGGCTACACCTTC
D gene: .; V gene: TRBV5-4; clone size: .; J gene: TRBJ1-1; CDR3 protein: CASLEGGAIGSTEAFF; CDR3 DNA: TGTGCCAGCCTCGAGGGGGGGGCAATAGGATCCACTGAAGCTTTCTTT
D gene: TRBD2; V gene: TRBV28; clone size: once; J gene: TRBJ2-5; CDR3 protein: CASSLVLAGPSTQYF; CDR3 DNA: TGTGCCAGCAGTTTAGTACTAGCGGGTCCGTCGACCCAGTACTTC
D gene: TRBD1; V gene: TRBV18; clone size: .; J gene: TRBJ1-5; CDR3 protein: CASSPQGAQGQPQHF; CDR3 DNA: TGTGCCAGCTCACCCCAGGGGGCCCAAGGTCAGCCCCAGCATTTT
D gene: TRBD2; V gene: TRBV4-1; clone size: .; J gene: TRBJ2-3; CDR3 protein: CASSQDFGLALLPDTQYF; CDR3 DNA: TGCGCCAGCAGCCAAGATTTCGGACTAGCACTCCTTCCAGATACGCAGTATTTT
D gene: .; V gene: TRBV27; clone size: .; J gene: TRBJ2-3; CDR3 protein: CASSLWGTDTQYF; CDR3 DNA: TGTGCCAGCAGTTTATGGGGCACAGATACGCAGTATTTT